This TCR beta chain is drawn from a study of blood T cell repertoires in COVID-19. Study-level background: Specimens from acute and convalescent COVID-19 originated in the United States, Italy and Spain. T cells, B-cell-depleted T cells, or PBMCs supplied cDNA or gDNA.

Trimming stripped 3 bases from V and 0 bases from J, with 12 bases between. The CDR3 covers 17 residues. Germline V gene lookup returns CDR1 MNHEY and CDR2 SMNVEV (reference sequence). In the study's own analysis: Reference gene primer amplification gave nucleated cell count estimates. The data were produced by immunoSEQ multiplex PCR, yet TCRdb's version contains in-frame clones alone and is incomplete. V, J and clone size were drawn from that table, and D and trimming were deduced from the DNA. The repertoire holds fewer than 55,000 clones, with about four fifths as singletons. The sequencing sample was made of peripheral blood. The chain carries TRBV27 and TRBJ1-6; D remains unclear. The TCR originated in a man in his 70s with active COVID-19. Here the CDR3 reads CASSFLGGSSYNSPLHF. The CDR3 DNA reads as TGTGCCAGCAGTTTCCTCGGAGGCAGCTCCTATAATTCACCCCTCCACTTT.